This TCR beta chain was documented in a study of control samples from healthy donors and cancer patients. Germline V gene lookup returns CDR1 MNHEY and CDR2 SVGAGI. J gave up 6 bases and V 10 bases, and 5 bases lay outside the gene matches. The CDR3 spans 12 residues. Clones were read by immunoSEQ multiplex PCR, and TCRdb kept only the in-frame ones, dropping some. The data hold more than 30,000 clones, with around four fifths observed a single time. This rearrangement joins TRBV6-5 to TRBJ1-5; 8 bases match TRBD1. This TCR was sampled from a woman aged 55-75 years with lung cancer. The sample consisted of PBMCs. The CDR3 nucleotides are TGTGCCATCAGACAGGGGAGTCAGCCCCAGCATTTT. This translates into CAIRQGSQPQHF.